The rows below give T cell receptor beta chains drawn from one sample of a study of blood T cell repertoires in COVID-19. Sequencing was performed with immunoSEQ multiplex PCR; in TCRdb, only in-frame clones are kept and a portion is missing. The sample yields 250,000 to 300,000 clones, over 75% seen once. The specimen was peripheral blood. The source is an older woman with acute or convalescent COVID-19. Both conserved end residues are part of each CDR3. Each record gives: CDR3 DNA, CDR3 protein, J gene, clone size, D gene, V gene. A D gene is named only where the DNA matches it firmly. The listing skips clone size in some rows; elsewhere it reads once, few, many or a size class.

CDR3nt: TGTGCCTGGAGAGCCGACATTTCTGAAGCTTTCTTT
CDR3aa: CAWRADISEAFF
j_gene: TRBJ1-1
abundance: NA
d_gene: NA
v_gene: TRBV30

CDR3nt: TGCGCCAGCAGCCAAGGAGGAGGTTCTGGGTTTAACTATGGCTACACCTTC
CDR3aa: CASSQGGGSGFNYGYTF
j_gene: TRBJ1-2
abundance: NA
d_gene: NA
v_gene: TRBV4-1

CDR3nt: TGCGCCAGCAGCTTGGGGACTAGCGGCCGAGGGGATACGCAGTATTTT
CDR3aa: CASSLGTSGRGDTQYF
j_gene: TRBJ2-3
abundance: NA
d_gene: TRBD2
v_gene: TRBV5-1

CDR3nt: TGTGCCAGCAGTGTCCCTCCGCCGGGGGGCGGCTTTGGAAACACCATATATTTT
CDR3aa: CASSVPPPGGGFGNTIYF
j_gene: TRBJ1-3
abundance: NA
d_gene: NA
v_gene: TRBV6-1

CDR3nt: TGTGCCAGTAGTATAGCGGGGAGGGGACCTCCGAACACCGGGGAGCTGTTTTTT
CDR3aa: CASSIAGRGPPNTGELFF
j_gene: TRBJ2-2
abundance: NA
d_gene: TRBD2
v_gene: TRBV19

CDR3nt: TGTGCCAGCAGCTTAAGCAGGAATCAGCCCCAGCATTTT
CDR3aa: CASSLSRNQPQHF
j_gene: TRBJ1-5
abundance: NA
d_gene: NA
v_gene: TRBV7-8

CDR3nt: TGCGCCAGCAGCTTGTGGCACGAACCCTCCTACGAGCAGTACTTC
CDR3aa: CASSLWHEPSYEQYF
j_gene: TRBJ2-7
abundance: NA
d_gene: NA
v_gene: TRBV5-1

CDR3nt: TGCGCCAGCAGCTTGGGGGTAGCGGGCCTCACAGATACGCAGTATTTT
CDR3aa: CASSLGVAGLTDTQYF
j_gene: TRBJ2-3
abundance: NA
d_gene: TRBD2
v_gene: TRBV5-1

CDR3nt: TGTGCCAGCACTACCCTCCATGGCTACACCTTC
CDR3aa: CASTTLHGYTF
j_gene: TRBJ1-2
abundance: NA
d_gene: NA
v_gene: TRBV2

CDR3nt: TGTGCCACATCTAGCGGGACCTACACAGATACGCAGTATTTT
CDR3aa: CATSSGTYTDTQYF
j_gene: TRBJ2-3
abundance: NA
d_gene: TRBD2
v_gene: TRBV10-3

CDR3nt: TGCGCCAGCGGGCAAGGGGACACTGAAGCTTTCTTT
CDR3aa: CASGQGDTEAFF
j_gene: TRBJ1-1
abundance: NA
d_gene: NA
v_gene: TRBV10-1

CDR3nt: TGTGCCAGCAGCTTAGGGGTGGGACAGGGATCTTCACCCCTCCACTTT
CDR3aa: CASSLGVGQGSSPLHF
j_gene: TRBJ1-6
abundance: NA
d_gene: TRBD1
v_gene: TRBV7-2

CDR3nt: TGTGCCAGCAGCCAAGAACTGAGGGCGACTGGAAACACCATATATTTT
CDR3aa: CASSQELRATGNTIYF
j_gene: TRBJ1-3
abundance: once
d_gene: NA
v_gene: TRBV4-2

CDR3nt: TGTGCCAGCAGTGAAATAGGAAGGGGGAGCACCGGGGAGCTGTTTTTT
CDR3aa: CASSEIGRGSTGELFF
j_gene: TRBJ2-2
abundance: NA
d_gene: NA
v_gene: TRBV2

CDR3nt: TGTGCCAGCAGCCACCGAGGGACAGGGGTAGGAAACACCATATATTTT
CDR3aa: CASSHRGTGVGNTIYF
j_gene: TRBJ1-3
abundance: few
d_gene: TRBD1
v_gene: TRBV4-2

CDR3nt: TGTGCCAGCAGTTCCGACAGGGGAGGTTACGAGCAGTACTTC
CDR3aa: CASSSDRGGYEQYF
j_gene: TRBJ2-7
abundance: NA
d_gene: TRBD1
v_gene: TRBV28

CDR3nt: TGTGCCAGCAGCTTTATTGGTGGGCGCTCACCCCTCCACTTT
CDR3aa: CASSFIGGRSPLHF
j_gene: TRBJ1-6
abundance: NA
d_gene: NA
v_gene: TRBV11-2

CDR3nt: TGTGCCAGCAGCTTTCGACTAGCGGGGGGCTTCAATGAGCAGTTCTTC
CDR3aa: CASSFRLAGGFNEQFF
j_gene: TRBJ2-1
abundance: NA
d_gene: TRBD2
v_gene: TRBV11-1

CDR3nt: TGCGCCAGCAGCTTGGATAGGCCCGGGGCTGGAAACACCATATATTTT
CDR3aa: CASSLDRPGAGNTIYF
j_gene: TRBJ1-3
abundance: once
d_gene: NA
v_gene: TRBV5-1

CDR3nt: TGTGCCAGCAGCCCAATAGAAAATCAGCCCCAGCATTTT
CDR3aa: CASSPIENQPQHF
j_gene: TRBJ1-5
abundance: few
d_gene: NA
v_gene: TRBV7-2

CDR3nt: TGTGCCAGTACCGCGACAGGGGACACCGGGGAGCTGTTTTTT
CDR3aa: CASTATGDTGELFF
j_gene: TRBJ2-2
abundance: NA
d_gene: TRBD1
v_gene: TRBV19

CDR3nt: TGCGCCAGCAGCTTGGGTGGAGTGAGCTCCTATAATTCACCCCTCCACTTT
CDR3aa: CASSLGGVSSYNSPLHF
j_gene: TRBJ1-6
abundance: NA
d_gene: NA
v_gene: TRBV5-1

CDR3nt: TGCAGTGCTAGTAGAGACAGGGGGATTACCGGGGAGCTGTTTTTT
CDR3aa: CSASRDRGITGELFF
j_gene: TRBJ2-2
abundance: many
d_gene: TRBD1
v_gene: TRBV20-1

CDR3nt: TGTGCCAGCAGCGCTCTAGCGGGAACCCAAGAGACCCAGTACTTC
CDR3aa: CASSALAGTQETQYF
j_gene: TRBJ2-5
abundance: NA
d_gene: TRBD2
v_gene: TRBV7-2

CDR3nt: TGTGCCAGCAGCTTAGTAGCAGATCAGCCCCAGCATTTT
CDR3aa: CASSLVADQPQHF
j_gene: TRBJ1-5
abundance: NA
d_gene: NA
v_gene: TRBV11-2

CDR3nt: TGCAGTGCTGGAGCTAGAAATGAGCAGTTCTTC
CDR3aa: CSAGARNEQFF
j_gene: TRBJ2-1
abundance: NA
d_gene: NA
v_gene: TRBV20-1

CDR3nt: TGTGCCCGAGGGGGAGGGGTGGGTAGAGCTTTCTTT
CDR3aa: CARGGGVGRAFF
j_gene: TRBJ1-1
abundance: NA
d_gene: NA
v_gene: TRBV30

CDR3nt: TGTGCCAGCAGCGTAGAGGGACTAGGGGTAGGAATCTACAATGAGCAGTTCTTC
CDR3aa: CASSVEGLGVGIYNEQFF
j_gene: TRBJ2-1
abundance: NA
d_gene: TRBD2
v_gene: TRBV9

CDR3nt: TGCAGCGTTGAAGACCGCTATGGCTACACCTTC
CDR3aa: CSVEDRYGYTF
j_gene: TRBJ1-2
abundance: NA
d_gene: NA
v_gene: TRBV29-1

CDR3nt: TGCGCCAGCAGCTTCTGGGAGGTTCAAGAGACCCAGTACTTC
CDR3aa: CASSFWEVQETQYF
j_gene: TRBJ2-5
abundance: NA
d_gene: NA
v_gene: TRBV5-1

CDR3nt: TGCGCCAGCAGCTTCGCAGGGGTTCACCCCCTCGAGCAGTACTTC
CDR3aa: CASSFAGVHPLEQYF
j_gene: TRBJ2-7
abundance: NA
d_gene: NA
v_gene: TRBV5-1

CDR3nt: TGTGCCAGCAGACCGGCGGAGACAGGAAATCAGCCCCAGCATTTT
CDR3aa: CASRPAETGNQPQHF
j_gene: TRBJ1-5
abundance: NA
d_gene: NA
v_gene: TRBV6-6